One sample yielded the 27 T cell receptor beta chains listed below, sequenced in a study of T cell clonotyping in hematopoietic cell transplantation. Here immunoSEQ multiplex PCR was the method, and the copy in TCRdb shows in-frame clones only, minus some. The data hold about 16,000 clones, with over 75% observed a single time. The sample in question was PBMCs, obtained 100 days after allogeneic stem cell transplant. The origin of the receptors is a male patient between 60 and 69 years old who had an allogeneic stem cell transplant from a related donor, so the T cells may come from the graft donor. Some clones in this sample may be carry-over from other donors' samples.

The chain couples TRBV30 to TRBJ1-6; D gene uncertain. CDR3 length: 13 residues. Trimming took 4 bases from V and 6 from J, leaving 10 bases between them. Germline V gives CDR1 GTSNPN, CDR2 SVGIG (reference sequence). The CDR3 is CAWKGTSNSPLHF. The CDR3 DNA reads TGTGCCTGGAAGGGCACTTCTAATTCACCCCTCCACTTT.

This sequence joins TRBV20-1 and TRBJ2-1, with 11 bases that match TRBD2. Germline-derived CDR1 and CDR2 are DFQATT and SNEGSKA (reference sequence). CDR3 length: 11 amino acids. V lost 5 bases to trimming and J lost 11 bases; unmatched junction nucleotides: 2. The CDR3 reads CSAASGGQQFF. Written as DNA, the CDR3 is TGCAGTGCTGCTAGCGGGGGGCAGCAGTTCTTC.

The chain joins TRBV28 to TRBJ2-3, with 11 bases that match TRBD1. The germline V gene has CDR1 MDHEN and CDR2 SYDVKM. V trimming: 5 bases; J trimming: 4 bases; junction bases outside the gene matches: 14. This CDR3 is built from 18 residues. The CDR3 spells CASSLGQGASGAADTQYF. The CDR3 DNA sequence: TGTGCCAGCAGTCTAGGACAGGGGGCTTCGGGGGCAGCAGATACGCAGTATTTT.

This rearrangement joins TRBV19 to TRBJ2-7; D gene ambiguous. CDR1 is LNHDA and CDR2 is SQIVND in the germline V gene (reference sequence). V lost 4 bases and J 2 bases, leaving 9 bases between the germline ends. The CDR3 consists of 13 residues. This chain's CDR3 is CASSTSPTYEQYF. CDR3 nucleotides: TGTGCCAGTAGTACCAGTCCTACCTACGAGCAGTACTTC. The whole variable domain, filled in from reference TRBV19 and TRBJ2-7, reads DGGITQSPKYLFRKEGQNVTLSCEQNLNHDAMYWYRQDPGQGLRLIYYSQIVNDFQKGDIAEGYSVSREKKESFPLTVTSAQKNPTAFYLCASSTSPTYEQYFGPGTRLTVT.

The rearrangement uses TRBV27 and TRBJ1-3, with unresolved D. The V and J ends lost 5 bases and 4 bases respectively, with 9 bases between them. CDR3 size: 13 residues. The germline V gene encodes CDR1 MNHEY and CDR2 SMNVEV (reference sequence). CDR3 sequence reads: CASSAFGGNTIYF. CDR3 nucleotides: TGTGCCAGCAGTGCCTTCGGAGGAAACACCATATATTTT.

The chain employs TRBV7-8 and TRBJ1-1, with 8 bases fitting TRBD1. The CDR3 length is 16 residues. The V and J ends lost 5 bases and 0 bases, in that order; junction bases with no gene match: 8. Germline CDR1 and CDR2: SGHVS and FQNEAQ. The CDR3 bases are TGTGCCAGCAGCCCGAGACAGGGGCCCATGAACACTGAAGCTTTCTTT. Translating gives CASSPRQGPMNTEAFF.

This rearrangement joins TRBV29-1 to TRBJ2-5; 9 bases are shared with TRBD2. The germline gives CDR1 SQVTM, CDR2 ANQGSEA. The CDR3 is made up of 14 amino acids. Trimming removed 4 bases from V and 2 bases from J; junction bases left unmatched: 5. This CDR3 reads CSVGASGGQETQYF. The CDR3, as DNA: TGCAGCGTTGGTGCCAGCGGGGGGCAAGAGACCCAGTACTTC.

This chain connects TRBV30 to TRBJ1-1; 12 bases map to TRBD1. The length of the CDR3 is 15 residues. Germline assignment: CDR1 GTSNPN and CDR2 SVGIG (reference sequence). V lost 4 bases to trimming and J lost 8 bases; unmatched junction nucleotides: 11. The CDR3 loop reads CAWTKTGTGGPEAFF. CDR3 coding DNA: TGTGCCTGGACTAAAACCGGGACAGGGGGCCCAGAAGCTTTCTTT.

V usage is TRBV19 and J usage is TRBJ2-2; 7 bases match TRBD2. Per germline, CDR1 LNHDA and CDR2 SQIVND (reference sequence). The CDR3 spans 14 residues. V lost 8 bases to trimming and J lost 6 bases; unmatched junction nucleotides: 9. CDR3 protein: CASGASGGPGELFF. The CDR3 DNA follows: TGTGCCAGTGGTGCTAGCGGTGGACCCGGGGAGCTGTTTTTT.

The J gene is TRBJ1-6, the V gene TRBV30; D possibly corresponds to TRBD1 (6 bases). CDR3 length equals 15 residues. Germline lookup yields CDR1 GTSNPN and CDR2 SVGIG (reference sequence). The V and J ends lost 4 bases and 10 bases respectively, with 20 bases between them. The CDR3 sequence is CAWTLSTSQGSPLHF. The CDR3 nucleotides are TGTGCCTGGACCCTTAGTACCTCCCAGGGGTCACCCCTCCACTTT.

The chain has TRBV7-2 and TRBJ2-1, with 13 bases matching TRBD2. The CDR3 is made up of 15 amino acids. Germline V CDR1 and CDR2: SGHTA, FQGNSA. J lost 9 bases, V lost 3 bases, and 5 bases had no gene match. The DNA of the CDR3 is TGTGCCAGCAGCTTCGGACTAGCGGGGGTAGGTGAGCAGTTCTTC. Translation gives CASSFGLAGVGEQFF.

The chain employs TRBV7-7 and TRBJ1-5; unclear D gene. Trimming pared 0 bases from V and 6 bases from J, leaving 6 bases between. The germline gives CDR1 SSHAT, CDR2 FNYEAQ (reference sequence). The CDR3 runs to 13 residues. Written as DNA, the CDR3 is TGTGCCAGCAGCTTAGCGATTGGTCAGCCCCAGCATTTT. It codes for CASSLAIGQPQHF.

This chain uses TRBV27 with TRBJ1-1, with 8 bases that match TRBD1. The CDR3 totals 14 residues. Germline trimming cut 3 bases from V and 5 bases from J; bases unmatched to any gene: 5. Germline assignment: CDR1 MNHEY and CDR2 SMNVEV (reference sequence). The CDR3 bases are TGTGCCAGCAGTTTTGCAGGGGGCAGGACTGAAGCTTTCTTT. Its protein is CASSFAGGRTEAFF.

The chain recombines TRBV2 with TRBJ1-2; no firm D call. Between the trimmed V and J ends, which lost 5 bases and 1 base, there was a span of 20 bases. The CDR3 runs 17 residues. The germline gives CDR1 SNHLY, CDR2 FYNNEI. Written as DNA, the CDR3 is TGTGCCAGCAGTATGAGACCTCGAGGAGATCTTAACTATGGCTACACCTTC. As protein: CASSMRPRGDLNYGYTF.

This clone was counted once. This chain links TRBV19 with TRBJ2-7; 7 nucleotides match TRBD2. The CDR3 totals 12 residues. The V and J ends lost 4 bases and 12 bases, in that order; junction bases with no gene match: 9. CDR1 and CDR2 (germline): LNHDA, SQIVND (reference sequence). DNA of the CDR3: TGTGCCAGTAGTAGGGGAGGGTCTGGACGGTACTTC. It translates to CASSRGGSGRYF.

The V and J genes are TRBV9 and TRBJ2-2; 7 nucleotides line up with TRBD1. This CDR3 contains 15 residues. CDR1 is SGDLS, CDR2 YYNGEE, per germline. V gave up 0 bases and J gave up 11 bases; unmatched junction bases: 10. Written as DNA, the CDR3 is TGTGCCAGCAGCGTAGGACAGGGTCCTCCGAGAGAGCTGTTTTTT. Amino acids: CASSVGQGPPRELFF.

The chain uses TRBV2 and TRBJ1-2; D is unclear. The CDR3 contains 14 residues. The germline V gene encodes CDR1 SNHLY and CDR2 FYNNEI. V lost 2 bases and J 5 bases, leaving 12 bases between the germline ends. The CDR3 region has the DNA TGTGCCAGCAGTGAACAGCCAGACACGTATGGCTACACCTTC. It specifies CASSEQPDTYGYTF. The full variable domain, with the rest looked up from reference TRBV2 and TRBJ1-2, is EPEVTQTPSHQVTQMGQEVILRCVPISNHLYFYWYRQILGQKVEFLVSFYNNEISEKSEIFDDQFSVERPDGSNFTLKIRSTKLEDSAMYFCASSEQPDTYGYTFGSGTRLTVV.

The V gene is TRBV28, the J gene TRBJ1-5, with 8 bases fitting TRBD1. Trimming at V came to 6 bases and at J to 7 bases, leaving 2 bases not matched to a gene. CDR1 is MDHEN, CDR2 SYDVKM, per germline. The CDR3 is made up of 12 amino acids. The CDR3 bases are TGTGCCAGCAGACAGGGGGGCCAGCCCCAGCATTTT. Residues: CASRQGGQPQHF.

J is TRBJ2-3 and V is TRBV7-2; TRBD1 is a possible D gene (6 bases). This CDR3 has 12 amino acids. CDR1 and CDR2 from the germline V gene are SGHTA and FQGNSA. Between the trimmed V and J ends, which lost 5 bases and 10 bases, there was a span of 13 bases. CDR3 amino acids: CASSTTGTPQYF. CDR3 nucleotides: TGTGCCAGCAGCACAACAGGGACCCCGCAGTATTTT.

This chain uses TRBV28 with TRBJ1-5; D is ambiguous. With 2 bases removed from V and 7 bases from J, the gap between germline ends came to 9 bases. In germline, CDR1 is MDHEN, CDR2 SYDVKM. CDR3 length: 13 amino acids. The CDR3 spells CASSLVGGQPQHF. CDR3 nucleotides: TGTGCCAGCAGTTTAGTAGGCGGGCAGCCCCAGCATTTT.

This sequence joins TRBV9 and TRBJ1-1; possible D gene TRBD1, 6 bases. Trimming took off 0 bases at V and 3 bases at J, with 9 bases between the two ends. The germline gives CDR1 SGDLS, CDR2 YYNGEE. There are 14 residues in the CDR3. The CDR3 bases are TGTGCCAGCAGCGTAGTCAACAGGGACACTGAAGCTTTCTTT. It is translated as CASSVVNRDTEAFF.

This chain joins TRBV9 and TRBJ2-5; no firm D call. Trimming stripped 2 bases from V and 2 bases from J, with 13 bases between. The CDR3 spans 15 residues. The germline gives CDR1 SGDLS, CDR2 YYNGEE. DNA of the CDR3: TGTGCCAGCAGCGTTGGTGGTGGTAGACAAGAGACCCAGTACTTC. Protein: CASSVGGGRQETQYF.

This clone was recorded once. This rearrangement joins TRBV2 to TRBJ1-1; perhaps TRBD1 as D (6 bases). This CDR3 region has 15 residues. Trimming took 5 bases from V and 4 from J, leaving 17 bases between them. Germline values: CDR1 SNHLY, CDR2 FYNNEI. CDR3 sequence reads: CASSFRTGIGTEAFF. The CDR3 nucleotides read TGTGCCAGCAGTTTTCGTACAGGGATCGGCACTGAAGCTTTCTTT.

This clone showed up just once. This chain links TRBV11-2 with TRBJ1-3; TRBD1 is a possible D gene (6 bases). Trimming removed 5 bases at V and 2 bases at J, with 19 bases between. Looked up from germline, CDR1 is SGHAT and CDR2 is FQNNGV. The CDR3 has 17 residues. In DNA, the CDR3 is TGTGCCAGCAGCCCAGGGGACTTCCGAACAGCTGGAAACACCATATATTTT. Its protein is CASSPGDFRTAGNTIYF. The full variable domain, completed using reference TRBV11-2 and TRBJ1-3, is EAGVAQSPRYKIIEKRQSVAFWCNPISGHATLYWYQQILGQGPKLLIQFQNNGVVDDSQLPKDRFSAERLKGVDSTLKIQPAKLEDSAVYLCASSPGDFRTAGNTIYFGEGSWLTVV.

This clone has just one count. CDR3 nucleotides: TGTGCCTGGAGTGTTCGACGGACCCAAGAGACCCAGTACTTC. Protein: CAWSVRRTQETQYF. J is TRBJ2-5 and V is TRBV30, with D uncertain. The germline gives CDR1 GTSNPN, CDR2 SVGIG (reference sequence). The CDR3 spans 14 residues. The V and J ends lost 0 bases and 1 base respectively, with 9 bases between them.

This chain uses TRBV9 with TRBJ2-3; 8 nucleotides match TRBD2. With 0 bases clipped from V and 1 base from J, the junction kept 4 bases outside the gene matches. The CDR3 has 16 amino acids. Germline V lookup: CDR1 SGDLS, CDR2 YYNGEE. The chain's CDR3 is CASSVGVSGGTDTQYF. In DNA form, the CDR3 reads TGTGCCAGCAGCGTAGGGGTTAGCGGGGGCACAGATACGCAGTATTTT.

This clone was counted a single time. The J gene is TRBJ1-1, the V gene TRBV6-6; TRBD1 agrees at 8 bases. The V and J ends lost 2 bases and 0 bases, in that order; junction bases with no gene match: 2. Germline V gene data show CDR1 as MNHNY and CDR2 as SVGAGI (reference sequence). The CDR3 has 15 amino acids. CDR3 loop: CASSYDRGMNTEAFF. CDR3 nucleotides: TGTGCCAGCAGTTACGACAGGGGAATGAACACTGAAGCTTTCTTT.